The 15 T cell receptor beta chains given below trace back to one sample, sequenced in a study of blood T cells in healthy people across ages. It was with a sample-barcoded 5' primer and a J-beta primer mix that a second PCR of about 6 to 12 cycles was run. A single record per CDR3 protein comes from TCRdb applying MiXCR to the 5' RACE reads. Here the sample spans about 810,000 distinct CDR3 sequences, roughly 35% being singletons. The sample was blood. These receptor sequences come from a man younger than 35 in good health.

This clonotype was counted only a few times. Possible read error: a much larger clone is one base away. V and J are TRBV4-1 and TRBJ2-1, with D tentatively TRBD2 (5 bases). Germline CDR1 and CDR2: MGHRA and YSYEKL. CDR3 length: 14 residues. The V end lost 1 base, the J end lost 13 bases, and 17 bases lay between the germline ends. CDR3 loop: CASSQVAVGETQFF. DNA of the CDR3: TGCGCCAGCAGCCAAGTAGCTGTTGGGGAGACCCAGTTCTTC.

Worth noting for this clonotype: Possible read error: a much larger clone is one base away. The genes are TRBV10-3 and TRBJ2-7; 7 bases fit TRBD1. The CDR3 has 12 amino acids. Losses at the gene ends were 8 bases for V and 7 bases for J; bases not matched to a gene: 8. Germline V gene lookup returns CDR1 ENHRY and CDR2 SYGVKD. In DNA form, the CDR3 reads TGTGCCATCGGGACAGTCCCCAATGAGCAGTACTTC. As protein: CAIGTVPNEQYF.

The CDR3 DNA reads as TGTGCCAGCAGCCAAGATTATATCAGGGGAACAAATGAGCAGTTCTTC. It is translated as CASSQDYIRGTNEQFF. This chain uses TRBV14 with TRBJ2-1; D perhaps matches TRBD1 (6 bases). The germline V gene encodes CDR1 SGHDN and CDR2 FVKESK. The CDR3 consists of 16 residues. V was trimmed by 0 bases and J by 7 bases, leaving 16 bases between them.

This clonotype appeared many times. The genes are TRBV7-2 and TRBJ1-2; D call uncertain. The germline CDR1 and CDR2 sequences are SGHTA and FQGNSA. The CDR3 length is 12 residues. V lost 5 bases and J lost 1, with 5 bases in between. The CDR3 nucleotides are TGTGCCAGCAGCCCCATTAACTATGGCTACACCTTC. This sequence encodes CASSPINYGYTF.

The chain has TRBV7-9 and TRBJ2-2; no reliable D call. V was pared by 4 bases and J by 2 bases, with 5 bases between. In germline, CDR1 is SEHNR, CDR2 FQNEAQ (reference sequence). The CDR3 spans 13 residues. CDR3 protein: CASSWDNTGELFF. The CDR3 region has the DNA TGTGCCAGCAGCTGGGATAACACCGGGGAGCTGTTTTTT. The full variable domain, rest sourced from reference TRBV7-9 and TRBJ2-2, is DTGVSQNPRHKITKRGQNVTFRCDPISEHNRLYWYRQTLGQGPEFLTYFQNEAQLEKSRLLSDRFSAERPKGSFSTLEIQRTEQGDSAMYLCASSWDNTGELFFGEGSRLTVL.

This clonotype was picked up a small number of times. The chain combines TRBV4-3 with TRBJ2-5, with no clear D. The CDR3 runs to 16 residues. V gave up 0 bases and J gave up 0 bases, with 11 bases separating them. In germline, CDR1 is LGHNA, CDR2 YSLEER. CDR3 sequence (DNA): TGCGCCAGCAGCCAAGATGGAACGGCACACCAAGAGACCCAGTACTTC. Amino acid sequence: CASSQDGTAHQETQYF.

The chain employs TRBV12-3 or TRBV12-4 and TRBJ2-5; 11 bases match TRBD2. The J call may be wrong; the DNA end is better matched by TRBJ2-1. The CDR3 length is 15 residues. DNA for the CDR3: TGTGCCAGCAGTCCTCTAGCGGGGGGACAAGAGACCCAGTTCTTC. Translated: CASSPLAGGQETQFF.

V usage is TRBV7-3 and J usage is TRBJ2-3; D is perhaps TRBD1 (5 bases). V was trimmed by 4 bases and J by 2 bases, leaving 13 bases between them. CDR1 SGHTA and CDR2 FQGTGA come from the germline V gene. There are 15 residues in the CDR3. CDR3 residues: CASSSQGSPTDTQYF. The CDR3 DNA is TGTGCCAGCAGCTCCCAGGGTTCCCCCACAGATACGCAGTATTTT.

This clonotype was counted between two and nine times. This chain joins TRBV7-2 and TRBJ2-5; maybe TRBD2 (5 bases). The germline gives CDR1 SGHTA, CDR2 FQGNSA. The CDR3 spans 15 residues. Trimming removed 6 bases from V and 5 bases from J, with 19 bases in between. This chain's CDR3 is CASSGRADLAETQYF. CDR3 nucleotides: TGTGCCAGCAGTGGGCGGGCGGACCTCGCTGAGACCCAGTACTTC.

The gene calls are TRBV12-3 or TRBV12-4 and TRBJ2-3; 8 nucleotides match TRBD2. The CDR3 extends over 15 amino acids. V gave up 1 base and J gave up 3 bases; unmatched junction bases: 3. The CDR3 protein is CASSLESGGTDTQYF. CDR3 DNA sequence: TGTGCCAGCAGTTTAGAGAGCGGGGGTACAGATACGCAGTATTTT.

V and J are TRBV7-2 and TRBJ2-1, with D possibly being TRBD2 (5 bases). Germline CDR1 is SGHTA and CDR2 is FQGNSA. Trimming took 5 bases from V and 10 from J, leaving 12 bases between them. This CDR3 has 12 residues. CDR3 residues: CASSEDFYEQFF. DNA for the CDR3: TGTGCCAGCAGCGAGGACTTTTACGAGCAGTTCTTC.

The chain couples TRBV3-1 to TRBJ2-3, with 11 bases identical to TRBD2. Germline V gene data show CDR1 as LGHDT and CDR2 as YNNKEL (reference sequence). V lost 7 bases to trimming and J lost 8 bases; unmatched junction nucleotides: 8. This CDR3 contains 14 residues. The CDR3 DNA reads TGTGCCAGCACCGGTAGAACTAGCGGGGGTACGCAGTATTTT. As protein: CASTGRTSGGTQYF.

V is TRBV21-1 and J is TRBJ1-2; the table calls TRBD1, which could not be checked here. TRBV21-1 is a known pseudogene. The CDR3 spans 16 residues. Here the CDR3 reads CASSFAGVDFNYGYTF. The DNA for the CDR3 is TGTGCCAGCAGCTTCGCGGGCGTGGACTTCAACTATGGCTACACCTTC.

CDR3 nucleotide sequence: TGCAGTGCTAGGGACCGAAAGCGGGGGGGCCGGACAGATACGCAGTATTTT. The encoded protein is CSARDRKRGGRTDTQYF. The chain joins TRBV20-1 to TRBJ2-3; 10 nucleotides match TRBD2. This CDR3 has 17 residues. Trimming took 3 bases from V and 3 from J; bases not matched to a gene: 12. CDR1 DFQATT and CDR2 SNEGSKA come from the germline V gene (reference sequence).

The rearrangement uses TRBV20-1 and TRBJ2-5; D not resolved. The CDR3 contains 14 residues. Germline assignment: CDR1 DFQATT and CDR2 SNEGSKA (reference sequence). The V end lost 5 bases, the J end lost 5 bases, and 18 bases lay between the germline ends. The CDR3 region has the DNA TGCAGTGCTTACTCTACCGATGGTGGGGAGACCCAGTACTTC. It translates to CSAYSTDGGETQYF.